The 14 T cell receptor beta chains listed next were all sequenced from one sample in a study of OX40 agonist ivuxolimab in advanced cancers. Sequencing used immunoSEQ multiplex PCR; TCRdb keeps in-frame clones, though not all of them. The sample shows tens of thousands of clones, roughly four fifths of them seen only once. Sequenced here: CD4+ or CD8+ T cells sorted from blood, sampled in a trial of the OX40 agonist ivuxolimab. All receptors come from an adult with an advanced solid tumor such as melanoma, head and neck, liver or kidney cancer.

The gene calls are TRBV19 and TRBJ2-7; D is uncertain. This CDR3 has 13 amino acids. The V gene's germline CDR1 is LNHDA and CDR2 SQIVND (reference sequence). V was cut by 1 base and J by 6 bases, with 10 bases left in between. The CDR3 nucleotides are TGTGCCAGTAGTATAGGCCTCTTTGGCGAGCAGTACTTC. This gives the protein CASSIGLFGEQYF. The complete variable domain, with remaining parts taken from reference TRBV19 and TRBJ2-7, reads DGGITQSPKYLFRKEGQNVTLSCEQNLNHDAMYWYRQDPGQGLRLIYYSQIVNDFQKGDIAEGYSVSREKKESFPLTVTSAQKNPTAFYLCASSIGLFGEQYFGPGTRLTVT.

The rearrangement links TRBV23-1 to TRBJ2-7; 9 positions match TRBD1. TRBV23-1 carries the ORF label, with uncertain function. CDR3 size: 16 residues. V trimming: 6 bases; J trimming: 0 bases; junction bases outside the gene matches: 9. The CDR3 sequence is CASSRLTGGPSYEQYV. As DNA, the CDR3 is TGCGCCAGCAGCCGTTTGACAGGGGGTCCCTCCTACGAGCAGTACGTC.

V usage is TRBV7-9 and J usage is TRBJ2-2; 9 bases are a match to TRBD2. V lost 5 bases to trimming and J lost 0 bases; unmatched junction nucleotides: 10. There are 18 residues in the CDR3. The germline V gene has CDR1 SEHNR and CDR2 FQNEAQ (reference sequence). The CDR3 region has the DNA TGTGCCAGCAGCCCACTTATGGGGACTAGCCCGAACACCGGGGAGCTGTTTTTT. Translated, it gives CASSPLMGTSPNTGELFF.

The chain is built from TRBV5-4 and TRBJ2-1; 9 bases line up with TRBD1. This CDR3 is 15 amino acids long. Germline lookup yields CDR1 SGHNT and CDR2 YYREEE (reference sequence). Trimming cost V 5 bases and J 1 base; bases outside gene matches: 4. The CDR3, as DNA: TGTGCCAGCAGATTCGGGACAGGGTCCTACAATGAGCAGTTCTTC. This codes for CASRFGTGSYNEQFF.

The gene calls are TRBV4-2 and TRBJ2-2; the D is unclear. Germline V gene sequence: CDR1 LGHNA, CDR2 YNFKEQ. CDR3 length: 13 residues. V lost 8 bases, J lost 3 bases, and 10 bases lay in between. The CDR3: CASGRPDTGELFF. In nucleotides, the CDR3 is TGTGCCAGCGGAAGACCGGACACCGGGGAGCTGTTTTTT.

The chain is built from TRBV6-5 and TRBJ1-6; D not certain. V lost 3 bases and J lost 3, with 12 bases in between. From germline, CDR1 is MNHEY and CDR2 SVGAGI. This CDR3 contains 16 residues. This chain's CDR3 is CASSYSGFSYNSPLHF. CDR3 in DNA: TGTGCCAGCAGTTATTCGGGGTTTAGCTATAATTCACCCCTCCACTTT.

The chain links TRBV6-5 to TRBJ2-1, with 10 bases that match TRBD2. This CDR3 is 13 amino acids long. Germline CDR1 is MNHEY and CDR2 is SVGAGI. Trimming at V came to 5 bases and at J to 10 bases, leaving 5 bases not matched to a gene. The CDR3 reads CASSSGGAREQFF. The CDR3, as DNA: TGTGCCAGCAGTAGCGGGGGGGCTCGAGAGCAGTTCTTC.

The chain employs TRBV7-8 and TRBJ1-1; no clear D. Germline CDR1 SGHVS, CDR2 FQNEAQ. The V end was cut by 5 bases, the J end by 1 base, with 14 bases between. The CDR3 is 15 amino acids. CDR3 region: CASSRNRATNTEAFF. The DNA of the CDR3 is TGTGCCAGCAGCCGAAACCGGGCAACGAACACTGAAGCTTTCTTT.

Concerning this clone: A clone one base away is much larger, so this may be a read error. The sample carries other DNA sequences with the same CDR3. This sequence joins TRBV4-3 and TRBJ1-1; tentative D call: TRBD1 (5 bases). V lost 8 bases and J lost 6, with 16 bases in between. The CDR3 is made up of 13 amino acids. Germline CDR1 is LGHNA and CDR2 is YSLEER. CDR3 coding DNA: TGCGCCAGCGATAGGGGATCCGGCGCTGAAGCTTTCTTT. Its translation is CASDRGSGAEAFF.

This sequence joins TRBV27 and TRBJ2-7; D not resolved. Germline V gives CDR1 MNHEY, CDR2 SMNVEV (reference sequence). This CDR3 contains 14 residues. Deletions cut 5 bases from V and 1 base from J, with 12 bases between. DNA of the CDR3: TGTGCCAGCAGTCCCTCTGACGGTTCCTACGAGCAGTACTTC. This gives the protein CASSPSDGSYEQYF.

This chain connects TRBV6-5 to TRBJ2-1, with 9 nucleotides matching TRBD2. The CDR3 runs to 14 residues. Germline values: CDR1 MNHEY, CDR2 SVGAGI. V gave up 4 bases and J gave up 5 bases; unmatched junction bases: 3. Here the CDR3 DNA reads TGTGCCAGCAGTTGGGCGGGAGGGGACAATGAGCAGTTCTTC. Translated: CASSWAGGDNEQFF.

The chain carries TRBV6-4 and TRBJ2-1; D possibly matches TRBD1 or TRBD2 (6 bases each). Germline-derived CDR1 and CDR2 are MRHNA and SNTAGT. Trimming stripped 4 bases from V and 8 bases from J, with 18 bases between. This CDR3 spans 15 amino acids. CDR3 DNA: TGTGCCAGCAGTGCCCTTAGGGGGGCCGGGTATGAGCAGTTCTTC. This encodes CASSALRGAGYEQFF.

The V call is TRBV7-8, the J call TRBJ1-4, with D possibly TRBD1 on 5 matching bases. Trimming pared 1 base from V and 8 bases from J, leaving 11 bases between. Per the germline V gene, CDR1 is SGHVS and CDR2 is FQNEAQ. The length of the CDR3 is 14 residues. The DNA for the CDR3 is TGTGCCAGCAGCTTAGTGGCAGGGCTCGAAAAACTGTTTTTT. This translates into CASSLVAGLEKLFF.

This clone appeared a single time. J is TRBJ1-3 and V is TRBV5-4; the D is unclear. The CDR3 length is 15 residues. V was pared by 4 bases and J by 0 bases, with 11 bases between. Looked up from germline, CDR1 is SGHNT and CDR2 is YYREEE (reference sequence). CDR3 residues: CASSLRAVSGNTIYF. CDR3 sequence (DNA): TGTGCCAGCAGCCTAAGGGCTGTCTCTGGAAACACCATATATTTT.